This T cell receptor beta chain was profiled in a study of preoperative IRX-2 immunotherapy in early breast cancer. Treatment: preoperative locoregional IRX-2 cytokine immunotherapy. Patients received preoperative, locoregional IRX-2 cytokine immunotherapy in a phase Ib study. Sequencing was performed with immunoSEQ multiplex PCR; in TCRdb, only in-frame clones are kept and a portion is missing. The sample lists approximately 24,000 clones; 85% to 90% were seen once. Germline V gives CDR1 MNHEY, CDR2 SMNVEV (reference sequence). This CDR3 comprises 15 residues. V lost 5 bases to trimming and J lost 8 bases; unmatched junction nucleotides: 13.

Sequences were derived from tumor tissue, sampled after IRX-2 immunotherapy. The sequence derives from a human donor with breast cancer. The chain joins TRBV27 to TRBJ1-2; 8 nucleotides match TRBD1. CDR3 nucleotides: TGTGCCAGCAGTCCGGGACAGGAAGGGGATTTCGGCTACACCTTC. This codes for CASSPGQEGDFGYTF.